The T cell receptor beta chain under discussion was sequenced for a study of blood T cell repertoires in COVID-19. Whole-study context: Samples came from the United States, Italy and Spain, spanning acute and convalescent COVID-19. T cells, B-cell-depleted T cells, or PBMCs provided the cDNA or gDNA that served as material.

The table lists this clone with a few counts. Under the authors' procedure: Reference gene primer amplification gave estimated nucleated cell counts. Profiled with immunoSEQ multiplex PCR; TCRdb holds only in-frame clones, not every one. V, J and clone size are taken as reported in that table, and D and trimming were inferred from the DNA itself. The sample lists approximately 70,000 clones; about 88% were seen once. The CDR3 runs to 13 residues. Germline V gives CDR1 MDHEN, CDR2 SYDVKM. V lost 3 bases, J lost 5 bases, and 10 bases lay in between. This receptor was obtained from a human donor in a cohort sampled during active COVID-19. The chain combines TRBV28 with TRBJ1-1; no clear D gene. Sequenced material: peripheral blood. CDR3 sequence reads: CASSFSPGTEAFF. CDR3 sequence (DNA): TGTGCCAGCAGTTTCTCACCCGGGACTGAAGCTTTCTTT.